This T cell receptor beta chain was obtained from a study of cytomegalovirus exposure and HLA in healthy donors. Notes on the study in general: TCR beta sequences numbering 15,000 to 20,000 were associated with HLA alleles at 0.05 false discovery rate in a later analysis. A prior analysis recorded that most TCR beta V segments were productive about 87% or about 30% of the time. Specific recognition of CMV antigens was confirmed in vitro for a few chains (all CMV-associated).

Comment on this clone: Its antigen is as yet unknown. A read error may account for a junction end that differs from germline.

Use of 60 Vbeta and 13 Jbeta primers characterized the PCR. This table comes from immunoSEQ multiplex PCR, and its TCRdb copy is limited to in-frame clones, with some not included. The sample records about 190,000 clones, approximately 80% being singletons. The clonotype comes from a woman under 40 in good health and CMV-seropositive. Sequencing input: PBMCs.

The CDR3 nucleotides are TGTTCCAGCAGCTTCGGTCCGACTAGCGGGAGGTATTTT. This sequence encodes CSSSFGPTSGRYF. V gene TRBV7-9 combines with J gene TRBJ2-3; TRBD2 matches at 12 bases. This CDR3 spans 13 amino acids. CDR1 and CDR2 from the germline V gene are SEHNR and FQNEAQ (reference sequence).